This TCR beta chain was sequenced in a study of T cells after yellow fever vaccination. On the study more broadly: SMART-Seq v4 Ultra Low Input prepared libraries from low-cell fractions. The study, taken as a whole, reports: The study noted that FACS-sorted repertoires could contain abundant clonotypes contaminating from the bulk population.

TCRdb recomputed calls from the 5' RACE reads with MiXCR, one row per CDR3 protein. Altogether some 96,000 distinct CDR3 sequences are present, 8.9% being singletons, with the ten largest covering roughly 17%. This clonotype has at least ten counts. The CDR3 sequence is 20 residues long. Germline V gives CDR1 SGHVS, CDR2 FNYEAQ. The ends lost 2 bases at V and 0 bases at J; junction bases unmatched: 13. The V gene is TRBV7-6, the J gene TRBJ2-1; TRBD1 matches at 10 bases. The specimen was CD8+ T cells not binding an NS4B(214-222) dextramer, sorted from PBMCs, collected more than 14 days after the first yellow fever vaccination. This TCR was recovered from a man in his late teens or twenties who received the YFV17D yellow fever vaccine. CDR3 nucleotides: TGTGCCAGCAGCTTAAGTATGCGACAGGGGGCCCACCTCTCCTACAATGAGCAGTTCTTC. It yields the protein CASSLSMRQGAHLSYNEQFF.